This note documents a single T cell receptor (beta chain) sequence. Antigen: not known. This sample was taken from a study of cytomegalovirus exposure and HLA in healthy donors. The study's findings and limits: Later on, an analysis found that several of the most significant clusters appeared to be linked to common viral pathogens, which included parvovirus B19.

The PCR was carried out with 60 Vbeta primers and 13 Jbeta primers. Sequencing used immunoSEQ multiplex PCR; TCRdb keeps in-frame clones, though not all of them. The data show roughly 80,000 clones, with 75% seen just once and roughly 7.2% held by the top ten. This CDR3 has 18 amino acids. Germline V CDR1 and CDR2: SGHRS, YFSETQ. The V and J ends lost 2 bases and 6 bases, in that order; junction bases with no gene match: 12. The receptor was derived from a woman aged 40 to 50 in good health and CMV-seronegative. The sequencing sample was made of PBMCs. The chain combines TRBV5-1 with TRBJ2-3; 13 nucleotides align to TRBD2. In DNA form, the CDR3 reads TGCGCCAGCAGCTTCGGACTAGCGGGAGCTGTGGGGGGGGATACGCAGTATTTT. Its translation: CASSFGLAGAVGGDTQYF.